Presented here are 20 T cell receptor beta chains from one specimen sequenced in a study of T cells in Graves' hyperthyroidism and ophthalmopathy. RNA transcripts gave rise to amplified TCR beta CDR3 regions. The HTBI primer set drove a first-round RT-PCR of the TCR CDR3. One entry per CDR3 protein results from TCRdb running MiXCR on the multiplex PCR reads. The table lists 600,000 to 650,000 distinct CDR3 sequences, around 15% of them singletons. The specimen sequenced was blood. Source of these receptors: a woman aged 30 to 39 with Graves' hyperthyroidism.

This clonotype was counted at least ten times. The J gene is TRBJ2-5, the V gene TRBV10-3; TRBD2 matches at 10 bases. V lost 2 bases to trimming and J lost 5 bases; unmatched junction nucleotides: 8. The CDR3 contains 16 residues. Germline assignment: CDR1 ENHRY and CDR2 SYGVKD. The CDR3 here is CAISEPGSSGRETQYF. The CDR3 nucleotides are TGTGCCATCAGTGAGCCGGGAAGTAGCGGGAGGGAGACCCAGTACTTC.

This clonotype was counted many times. This sequence joins TRBV27 and TRBJ2-1; 13 bases agree with TRBD2. This CDR3 spans 15 amino acids. Germline V gene lookup returns CDR1 MNHEY and CDR2 SMNVEV (reference sequence). The V gene end was trimmed by 8 bases and the J gene end by 8 bases; junction bases not matched to a gene: 9. The CDR3 sequence: CASSIATSGRYEQFF. DNA for the CDR3: TGTGCCAGCTCTATAGCGACTAGCGGGAGGTATGAGCAGTTCTTC.

This clonotype was seen ten or more times. The chain carries TRBV6-1 and TRBJ1-1; D remains unclear. The CDR3 contains 14 residues. The V end lost 6 bases, the J end lost 4 bases, and 15 bases lay between the germline ends. Looked up from germline, CDR1 is MNHNS and CDR2 is SASEGT. CDR3 in amino acids: CASSFRTELTEAFF. CDR3 coding DNA: TGTGCCAGCAGCTTCCGGACGGAACTCACTGAAGCTTTCTTT.

V usage is TRBV5-1 and J usage is TRBJ2-3; 11 bases match TRBD2. V lost 4 bases to trimming and J lost 3 bases; unmatched junction nucleotides: 7. CDR1 is SGHRS and CDR2 is YFSETQ in the germline V gene. This CDR3 is 16 amino acids long. In DNA form, the CDR3 reads TGCGCCAGCAGCCTCATAGCGGGAGGGCCAACAGATACGCAGTATTTT. Protein sequence: CASSLIAGGPTDTQYF.

This clonotype appeared a few times. The chain links TRBV2 to TRBJ2-3; TRBD2 matches 10 bases. This CDR3 region has 14 residues. V lost 8 bases and J lost 1; bases outside the gene matches: 3. Germline V CDR1 and CDR2: SNHLY, FYNNEI. Here the CDR3 DNA reads TGTGCCAGCCTTGGGACTAGCGGCACAGATACGCAGTATTTT. Translating it yields CASLGTSGTDTQYF.

In its sample, this clonotype was seen many times. The chain recombines TRBV5-5 with TRBJ2-1; D is tentatively TRBD1 or TRBD2 (5 bases each). Germline values: CDR1 SGHKS, CDR2 YYEKEE (reference sequence). The CDR3 contains 14 residues. V lost 2 bases and J 4 bases, leaving 10 bases between the germline ends. CDR3 sequence: CASSFGDGYNEQFF. CDR3 DNA: TGTGCCAGCAGCTTCGGGGACGGATACAATGAGCAGTTCTTC.

This clonotype was observed many times. The chain is built from TRBV28 and TRBJ2-7; 9 bases are shared with TRBD1. The CDR3 length is 15 residues. With 2 bases clipped from V and 5 bases from J, the junction kept 7 bases outside the gene matches. Germline CDR1 and CDR2: MDHEN and SYDVKM. CDR3 sequence: CASSLLRQGGNEQYF. CDR3 bases: TGTGCCAGCAGTTTACTTCGACAGGGGGGCAACGAGCAGTACTTC.

Only a few counts were recorded for this clonotype. The gene calls are TRBV20-1 and TRBJ2-4; D is unresolved. The length of the CDR3 is 12 residues. V lost 6 bases to trimming and J lost 6 bases, with 12 bases between them. Germline lookup yields CDR1 DFQATT and CDR2 SNEGSKA (reference sequence). CDR3 bases: TGCAGTGCAGGGTTCCCTATAAACATTCAGTACTTC. This sequence encodes CSAGFPINIQYF.

This clonotype came up many times. The chain carries TRBV11-2 and TRBJ2-2; the match to TRBD2 covers 8 bases. The CDR3 loop spans 16 amino acids. From germline, CDR1 is SGHAT and CDR2 FQNNGV. Trimming at V came to 1 base and at J to 5 bases, leaving 6 bases not matched to a gene. CDR3 nucleotide sequence: TGTGCCAGCAGCTTAGGGACGGGAGGGAGGACCGGGGAGCTGTTTTTT. It specifies CASSLGTGGRTGELFF.

Ten or more counts support this clonotype. This chain joins TRBV11-2 and TRBJ2-1, with a weak D call TRBD2 (7 bases). The CDR3 runs 16 residues. V lost 0 bases and J lost 4, with 13 bases in between. Germline V gene lookup returns CDR1 SGHAT and CDR2 FQNNGV. CDR3 nucleotide sequence: TGTGCCAGCAGCTTAGATGGACTAGGGGGGTACAATGAGCAGTTCTTC. Protein product: CASSLDGLGGYNEQFF.

At least ten counts were recorded for this clonotype. The chain recombines TRBV7-2 with TRBJ1-4, with D perhaps TRBD1 (6 bases). Per the germline V gene, CDR1 is SGHTA and CDR2 is FQGNSA. V lost 4 bases and J lost 0, with 12 bases in between. The CDR3 loop spans 16 amino acids. CDR3 sequence (DNA): TGTGCCAGCAGCTCTAAAACAGGGACAACTAATGAAAAACTGTTTTTT. Its protein is CASSSKTGTTNEKLFF.

This clonotype was picked up many times. The chain links TRBV30 to TRBJ2-1; D gene uncertain. V dropped 5 bases and J dropped 4 bases, with 15 bases sitting between them. The CDR3 spans 14 residues. Germline V CDR1 and CDR2: GTSNPN, SVGIG (reference sequence). As DNA, the CDR3 is TGTGCCTGGGCTTACACTTCCAGTTACAATGAGCAGTTCTTC. Its protein is CAWAYTSSYNEQFF.

This clonotype was observed many times. The rearrangement joins TRBV10-3 to TRBJ2-4; no reliable D call. Between the trimmed V and J ends, which lost 3 bases and 7 bases, there was a span of 16 bases. CDR1 and CDR2 from the germline V gene are ENHRY and SYGVKD. The CDR3 contains 15 residues. CDR3 nucleotide sequence: TGTGCCATCAGTGACCCAGGCCTTTCGTGGAACATTCAGTACTTC. This codes for CAISDPGLSWNIQYF.

This clonotype was observed at least ten times. V and J are TRBV20-1 and TRBJ2-7; 10 bases match TRBD2. The CDR3 spans 14 residues. The V gene's germline CDR1 is DFQATT and CDR2 SNEGSKA (reference sequence). With V trimmed by 5 bases and J by 1 base, 5 bases remained unmatched. The CDR3 DNA reads TGCAGTGCTCTCTTACTAGCGGGATCCTACGAGCAGTACTTC. Translating it yields CSALLLAGSYEQYF.

In its sample, this clonotype was seen a few times. The chain carries TRBV5-1 and TRBJ2-5, with 9 bases that match TRBD2. V gave up 4 bases and J gave up 5 bases; unmatched junction bases: 6. The length of the CDR3 is 14 residues. Germline V gene lookup returns CDR1 SGHRS and CDR2 YFSETQ. In DNA form, the CDR3 reads TGCGCCAGCAGCCCCCCCGCGGGGGGGGAGACCCAGTACTTC. Translating gives CASSPPAGGETQYF.

At least ten counts were recorded for this clonotype. This chain joins TRBV6-1 and TRBJ2-5; 9 positions agree with TRBD1. CDR1 is MNHNS and CDR2 is SASEGT in the germline V gene. J was trimmed by 4 bases and V by 5 bases; bases with no gene match: 11. The CDR3 extends over 16 amino acids. The DNA of the CDR3 is TGTGCCAGCAGTTTCGAACAGGGGGCGGGTGGAGAGACCCAGTACTTC. This codes for CASSFEQGAGGETQYF.

V gene TRBV12-5 combines with J gene TRBJ1-1; the D is unclear. V lost 5 bases and J lost 0, with 10 bases in between. The CDR3 loop spans 14 amino acids. Germline assignment: CDR1 LGHNT and CDR2 FRNRAP. The CDR3 region has the DNA TGTGCTAGTGGTGGCGGTGGGATGAACACTGAAGCTTTCTTT. Amino acids: CASGGGGMNTEAFF.

This clonotype was seen repeatedly, ten times or more. The chain recombines TRBV30 with TRBJ1-5; D call uncertain. V lost 3 bases and J 7 bases, leaving 13 bases between the germline ends. The germline V gene encodes CDR1 GTSNPN and CDR2 SVGIG (reference sequence). This CDR3 region has 13 residues. CDR3 amino acids: CAWSRLSGQPQHF. CDR3 in DNA: TGTGCCTGGAGCCGACTGTCCGGGCAGCCCCAGCATTTT.

In its sample, this clonotype was seen many times. The chain has TRBV2 and TRBJ1-1; the D is unclear. The V gene lost 7 bases and the J gene lost 1 base, with 16 bases spanning the gap. This CDR3 has 15 amino acids. Germline V gene lookup returns CDR1 SNHLY and CDR2 FYNNEI. For the CDR3, the DNA is TGTGCCAGCAACCGACCAGGACTGAAGAACACTGAAGCTTTCTTT. This encodes CASNRPGLKNTEAFF.

Only a few counts were recorded for this clonotype. The J gene is TRBJ2-1, the V gene TRBV7-2, with D unclear. CDR3 length: 12 residues. V was shortened by 3 bases and J by 7 bases, with 7 bases between the two germline ends. Germline V lookup: CDR1 SGHTA, CDR2 FQGNSA. CDR3 loop: CASSFEGNEQFF. Here the CDR3 DNA reads TGTGCCAGCAGCTTTGAAGGGAATGAGCAGTTCTTC.